These 24 T cell receptor beta chains were sequenced from one sample in a study of blood T cells in healthy people across ages. The second PCR ran about 7 to 12 cycles with a sample-barcoded 5' primer and J-beta primers. TCRdb reprocessed the 5' RACE reads with MiXCR, giving one entry per CDR3 protein. The table has about 630,000 distinct CDR3 sequences, 21% seen once. The sequenced material came from blood. All receptors come from a man aged 70-80 years in good health.

This clonotype turned up a few times. This chain connects TRBV5-1 to TRBJ2-1; 12 bases align to TRBD2. Trimming removed 0 bases from V and 9 bases from J; junction bases left unmatched: 4. This CDR3 region has 15 residues. CDR1 SGHRS and CDR2 YFSETQ come from the germline V gene. The CDR3 DNA sequence: TGCGCCAGCAGCTTGGGACTAGCGGGAGTAACTGAGCAGTTCTTC. Protein sequence: CASSLGLAGVTEQFF.

The genes are TRBV6-2 or TRBV6-3 and TRBJ2-1, with 9 nucleotides matching TRBD2. Germline assignment: CDR1 MNHEY and CDR2 SVGEGT. The CDR3 covers 15 residues. Trimming took 2 bases from V and 5 from J; bases not matched to a gene: 4. CDR3 protein: CASSYVLAGNNEQFF. As DNA, the CDR3 is TGTGCCAGCAGTTACGTGCTAGCGGGGAACAATGAGCAGTTCTTC.

This clonotype has a handful of counts. The gene calls are TRBV10-3 and TRBJ2-2; D is unclear. Germline V gene sequence: CDR1 ENHRY, CDR2 SYGVKD. With 6 bases removed from V and 4 bases from J, the gap between germline ends came to 9 bases. This CDR3 has 13 residues. The CDR3 sequence is CAISPAGTGELFF. In DNA, the CDR3 is TGTGCCATCAGCCCGGCCGGCACCGGGGAGCTGTTTTTT.

For this clonotype: A much larger clonotype is one base distant, so this may be a read error. This rearrangement joins TRBV5-1 to TRBJ1-3, with no clear D. The CDR3 contains 15 residues. Germline CDR1 reads SGHRS; CDR2 reads YFSETQ. The CDR3 DNA follows: TGCGCCAGCGGCTTAACCGGGAATTATGGAAACACCATATATTTT. It encodes CASGLTGNYGNTIYF.

Ten or more counts support this clonotype. The chain couples TRBV2 to TRBJ2-1; TRBD2 might be the D (6 bases). Trimming took off 8 bases at V and 2 bases at J, with 16 bases between the two ends. The CDR3 sequence is 15 residues long. Per germline, CDR1 SNHLY and CDR2 FYNNEI. CDR3 nucleotides: TGTGCCAGCGGTTTGCGGGATCTTCCCTACAATGAGCAGTTCTTC. This codes for CASGLRDLPYNEQFF.

Comment on this clonotype: A read error may explain this, as a much larger clone is one base away. The chain links TRBV9 to TRBJ2-7; 7 bases are shared with TRBD1. This CDR3 is 13 amino acids long. Germline V CDR1 and CDR2: SGDLS, YYNGEE. The V segment lost 0 bases and the J segment 5 bases; nucleotides outside the gene matches: 2. The CDR3 here is CASSVGQGHEQYF. The CDR3 nucleotides are TGTGCCAGCAGCGTAGGACAGGGCCACGAGCAGTACTTC.

On this clonotype itself: This may stem from a read error, because a much larger clone lies one nucleotide away. The gene calls are TRBV2 and TRBJ2-7; the D is unclear. CDR1 SNHLY and CDR2 FYNNEI come from the germline V gene. V lost 5 bases and J lost 7, with 6 bases in between. CDR3 length: 10 residues. The CDR3 spells CASSPGEQYF. The DNA of the CDR3 is TGTGCCAGCAGTCCTGGGGAGCAGTACTTC.

The chain employs TRBV7-8 and TRBJ2-5; 7 bases map to TRBD1. Near its end, the DNA agrees better with TRBJ2-7, so the J call may be wrong. This CDR3 spans 16 amino acids. Per the germline V gene, CDR1 is SGHVS and CDR2 is FQNEAQ. CDR3 protein: CASSFLRGSSSYEQYF. DNA of the CDR3: TGTGCCAGCAGCTTCCTCAGGGGGTCGAGCTCCTACGAGCAGTACTTC.

The chain uses TRBV3-1 and TRBJ2-2; 13 bases map to TRBD2. Germline assignment: CDR1 LGHDT and CDR2 YNNKEL (reference sequence). The CDR3 is 16 amino acids. V dropped 4 bases and J dropped 6; count of bases not matched to a gene: 5. The CDR3 sequence is CASSRRTSGSSGELFF. The CDR3 DNA reads as TGTGCCAGCAGCCGCCGGACTAGCGGGAGTTCCGGGGAGCTGTTTTTT.

This clonotype was picked up a small number of times. The genes are TRBV29-1 and TRBJ2-5; D not certain. The CDR3 contains 11 residues. CDR1 is SQVTM, CDR2 ANQGSEA, per germline. V was pared by 4 bases and J by 2 bases, with 5 bases between. CDR3 sequence (DNA): TGCAGCGTTGTTAAGCAAGAGACCCAGTACTTC. It encodes CSVVKQETQYF.

J is TRBJ1-1 and V is TRBV11-3, with D maybe TRBD1 (6 bases). The CDR3 extends over 14 amino acids. Germline CDR1 is SGHNT and CDR2 is YENEEA. The CDR3 DNA reads as TGTTCCTTCCGACTAGGACAGATGAACACTGAAGCTTTCTTT. Residues: CSFRLGQMNTEAFF.

The chain couples TRBV7-9 to TRBJ1-1; TRBD1 is a possible D gene (6 bases). Germline V gene data show CDR1 as SEHNR and CDR2 as FQNEAQ (reference sequence). V was trimmed by 5 bases and J by 5 bases, leaving 12 bases between them. The CDR3 is made up of 13 amino acids. CDR3 in DNA: TGTGCCAGCAGCCACAACAGGGATACTGAAGCTTTCTTT. It yields the protein CASSHNRDTEAFF. Complete variable domain (other parts from reference TRBV7-9 and TRBJ1-1): DTGVSQNPRHKITKRGQNVTFRCDPISEHNRLYWYRQTLGQGPEFLTYFQNEAQLEKSRLLSDRFSAERPKGSFSTLEIQRTEQGDSAMYLCASSHNRDTEAFFGQGTRLTVV.

This clonotype was counted between two and nine times. This chain connects TRBV4-1 to TRBJ2-3; D perhaps matches TRBD2 (6 bases). Germline-derived CDR1 and CDR2 are MGHRA and YSYEKL. This CDR3 contains 15 residues. The germline V and J ends were trimmed by 4 bases and 4 bases, with 15 bases remaining between them. In nucleotides, the CDR3 is TGCGCCAGCAGCCCTAGGAGGGATTGGTCAGATACGCAGTATTTT. This encodes CASSPRRDWSDTQYF.

The V and J genes are TRBV7-8 and TRBJ2-2, with TRBD2 matching over 11 bases. This CDR3 has 16 residues. With V trimmed by 5 bases and J by 8 bases, 10 bases remained unmatched. CDR1 and CDR2 from the germline V gene are SGHVS and FQNEAQ. The CDR3 sequence is CASSTVSGRAAGELFF. The CDR3 nucleotides read TGTGCCAGCAGCACAGTTAGCGGGAGGGCCGCAGGGGAGCTGTTTTTT.

V is TRBV9 and J is TRBJ2-7, with a weak D call TRBD2 (6 bases). TRBJ2-1 explains the end of the DNA better; the J call may be wrong. CDR1 and CDR2 from the germline V gene are SGDLS and YYNGEE. This CDR3 region has 15 residues. Here the CDR3 DNA reads TGTGCCAGCAGCCGAGCCGGGACTGATTACAATGAGCAGTTCTTC. It encodes CASSRAGTDYNEQFF.

This rearrangement joins TRBV11-2 to TRBJ2-1; possibly TRBD2 for D (6 bases). Matching the DNA end better, TRBJ2-7 makes the J call doubtful. CDR3 length equals 16 residues. The germline CDR1 and CDR2 sequences are SGHAT and FQNNGV. This CDR3 is CASSLGPTSFSYEQYF. The CDR3 nucleotides read TGTGCCAGCAGCTTAGGGCCCACTAGCTTCTCCTACGAGCAGTACTTC.

V and J are TRBV9 and TRBJ2-4; weak D call: TRBD2 (5 bases). The CDR3 loop spans 16 amino acids. V lost 2 bases and J lost 0, with 12 bases in between. Germline V gene sequence: CDR1 SGDLS, CDR2 YYNGEE. The CDR3 DNA is TGTGCCAGCAGCGTCCGACTATTCCTAGCCAAAAACATTCAGTACTTC. This translates into CASSVRLFLAKNIQYF.

The chain links TRBV27 to TRBJ2-1, with 12 bases identical to TRBD2. Trimming at V came to 1 base and at J to 9 bases, leaving 7 bases not matched to a gene. CDR3 length: 16 residues. Germline lookup yields CDR1 MNHEY and CDR2 SMNVEV (reference sequence). The CDR3 DNA reads TGTGCCAGCAGTTTATTGTCTAGCGGGAGGGCGGTTGAGCAGTTCTTC. Translation: CASSLLSSGRAVEQFF.

This clonotype was seen a handful of times. This chain uses TRBV10-3 with TRBJ2-7; TRBD1 might be the D (6 bases). The germline CDR1 and CDR2 sequences are ENHRY and SYGVKD. V gave up 6 bases and J gave up 4 bases, with 10 bases separating them. The CDR3 extends over 12 amino acids. CDR3 in amino acids: CAIRRTGYEQYF. In DNA, the CDR3 is TGTGCCATCAGACGCACAGGGTACGAGCAGTACTTC.

This clonotype appeared a few times. The rearrangement links TRBV6-1 to TRBJ2-7; 8 bases are a match to TRBD2. Looked up from germline, CDR1 is MNHNS and CDR2 is SASEGT. Unmatched junction bases numbered 8, after V lost 7 bases and J lost 3 bases. The CDR3 totals 14 residues. The DNA for the CDR3 is TGTGCCAGCAATCCCGGGACTAGTGGCTACGAGCAGTACTTC. This gives the protein CASNPGTSGYEQYF.

The V gene is TRBV20-1, the J gene TRBJ2-2, with 11 nucleotides matching TRBD1. Per the germline V gene, CDR1 is DFQATT and CDR2 is SNEGSKA (reference sequence). The CDR3 spans 13 residues. Losses at the gene ends were 6 bases for V and 7 bases for J; bases not matched to a gene: 4. The CDR3 here is CSARTGGNGELFF. DNA of the CDR3: TGCAGTGCAAGGACAGGGGGCAACGGGGAGCTGTTTTTT.

The V and J genes are TRBV7-9 and TRBJ1-2, with D hard to call. Germline-derived CDR1 and CDR2 are SEHNR and FQNEAQ (reference sequence). V gave up 3 bases and J gave up 8 bases, with 13 bases separating them. The CDR3 has 13 residues. CDR3 protein: CASSLDGLRGYTF. Here the CDR3 DNA reads TGTGCCAGCAGCTTGGATGGTCTCCGGGGCTACACCTTC.

This clonotype came up a few times. The junction departs from the called germline gene at one end, perhaps through a read error. This chain connects TRBV6-1 to TRBJ2-7; D might be TRBD2 (6 bases). The CDR3 totals 15 residues. The germline CDR1 and CDR2 sequences are MNHNS and SASEGT. Written as DNA, the CDR3 is TGCGCCAGCAATGCGGGGACCAAACAAAGCTACGAGCAGTACTTC. Protein product: CASNAGTKQSYEQYF.

The table lists this clonotype with a few counts. The V and J genes are TRBV6-6 and TRBJ2-5, with D perhaps TRBD1 (6 bases). V was clipped by 5 bases and J by 11 bases, with 24 bases between them. CDR3 length: 15 residues. Per germline, CDR1 MNHNY and CDR2 SVGAGI (reference sequence). This CDR3 reads CASSTGDMVLREQYF. The CDR3 DNA sequence: TGTGCCAGCAGTACCGGGGACATGGTTCTACGTGAGCAGTACTTC.